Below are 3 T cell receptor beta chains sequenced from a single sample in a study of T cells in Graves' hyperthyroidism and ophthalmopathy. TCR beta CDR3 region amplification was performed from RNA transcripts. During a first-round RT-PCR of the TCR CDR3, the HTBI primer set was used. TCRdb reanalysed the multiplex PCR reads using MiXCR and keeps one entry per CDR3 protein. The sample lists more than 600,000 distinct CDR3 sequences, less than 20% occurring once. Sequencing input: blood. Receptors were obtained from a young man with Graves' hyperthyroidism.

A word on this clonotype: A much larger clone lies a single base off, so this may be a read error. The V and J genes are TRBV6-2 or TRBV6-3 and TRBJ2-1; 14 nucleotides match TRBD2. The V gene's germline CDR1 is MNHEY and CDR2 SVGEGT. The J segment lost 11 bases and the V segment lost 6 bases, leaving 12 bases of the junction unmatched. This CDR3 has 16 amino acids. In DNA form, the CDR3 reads TGTGCCAGCAGCCTCGGGACTAGCGGGAGATCGAATCAGCAGTTCTTC. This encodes CASSLGTSGRSNQQFF.

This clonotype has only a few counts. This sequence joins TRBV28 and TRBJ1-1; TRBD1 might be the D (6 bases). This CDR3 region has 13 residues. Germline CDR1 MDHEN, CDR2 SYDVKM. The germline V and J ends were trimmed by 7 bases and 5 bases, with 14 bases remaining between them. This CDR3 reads CASNERGRTEAFF. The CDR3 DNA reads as TGTGCCAGCAATGAGAGGGGGAGGACTGAAGCTTTCTTT.

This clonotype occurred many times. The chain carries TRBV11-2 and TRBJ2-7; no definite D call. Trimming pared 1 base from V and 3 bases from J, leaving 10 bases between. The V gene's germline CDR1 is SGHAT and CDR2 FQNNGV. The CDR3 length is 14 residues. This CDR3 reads CASSLAPSGYEQYF. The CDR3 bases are TGTGCCAGCAGCTTAGCCCCCAGTGGCTACGAGCAGTACTTC.